The TCR beta chain described here comes from a study of blood T cell repertoires in COVID-19. Study information: T cells, B-cell-depleted T cells, or PBMCs provided the cDNA or gDNA that served as material.

Using immunoSEQ multiplex PCR, the repertoire was profiled, and TCRdb retains in-frame clones only, with some absent. Here the sample spans under 50,000 clones, about two thirds being singletons. Germline CDR1 reads SGHNT; CDR2 reads YENEEA. Trimming stripped 5 bases from V and 0 bases from J, with 13 bases between. The CDR3 totals 15 residues. The V call is TRBV11-3, the J call TRBJ1-1; D call uncertain. The clonotype comes from a man older than 75 with acute or convalescent COVID-19. The sequenced sample was peripheral blood. The CDR3 region is CASSLPEFMNTEAFF. Here the CDR3 DNA reads TGTGCCAGCAGCCTACCCGAGTTCATGAACACTGAAGCTTTCTTT.